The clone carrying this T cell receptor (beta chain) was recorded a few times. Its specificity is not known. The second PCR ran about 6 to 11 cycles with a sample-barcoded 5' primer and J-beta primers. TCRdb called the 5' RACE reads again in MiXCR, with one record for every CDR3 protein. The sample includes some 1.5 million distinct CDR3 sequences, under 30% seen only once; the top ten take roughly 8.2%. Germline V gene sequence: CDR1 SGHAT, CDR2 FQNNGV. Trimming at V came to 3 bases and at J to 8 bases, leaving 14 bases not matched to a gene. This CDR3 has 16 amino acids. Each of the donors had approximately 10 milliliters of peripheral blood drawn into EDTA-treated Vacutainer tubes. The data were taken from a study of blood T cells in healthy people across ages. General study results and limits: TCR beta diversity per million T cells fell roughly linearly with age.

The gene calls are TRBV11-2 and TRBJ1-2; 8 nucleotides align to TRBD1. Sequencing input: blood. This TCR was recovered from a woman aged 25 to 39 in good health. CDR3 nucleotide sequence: TGTGCCAGCAGCTTCAACCACGGACAGGGAGAGAGCGGCTACACCTTC. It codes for CASSFNHGQGESGYTF.